One sample yielded the 20 T cell receptor beta chains listed below, sequenced in a study of blood T cell repertoires in COVID-19. The data were produced by immunoSEQ multiplex PCR, yet TCRdb's version contains in-frame clones alone and is incomplete. Of tens of thousands of clones in the sample, about 83% were seen once. Sequenced: peripheral blood. Every receptor here comes from a woman aged 70-85 years with acute or convalescent COVID-19.

The chain has TRBV11-2 and TRBJ2-3; 10 positions agree with TRBD1. The CDR3 consists of 19 residues. Unmatched junction bases numbered 10, after V lost 1 base and J lost 0 bases. Germline V CDR1 and CDR2: SGHAT, FQNNGV. The CDR3 bases are TGTGCCAGCAGCTTAGTAGGGGGGACAGGGGCCCTTAGCACAGATACGCAGTATTTT. It is translated as CASSLVGGTGALSTDTQYF.

V is TRBV3-1 (or the pseudogene TRBV3-2) and J is TRBJ2-1, with TRBD2 as a possible D gene (7 bases). This CDR3 comprises 15 residues. The germline gives CDR1 LGHDT, CDR2 YNNKEL (reference sequence). Trimming cost V 1 base and J 3 bases, with 10 bases left between them. CDR3 nucleotides: TGTGCCAGCAGCCAAGGGGGGGGCGTCTACAATGAGCAGTTCTTC. Protein sequence: CASSQGGGVYNEQFF.

The rearrangement uses TRBV3-1 (or the pseudogene TRBV3-2) and TRBJ2-3; 14 bases line up with TRBD2. V lost 0 bases, J lost 0 bases, and 5 bases stayed unmatched. The CDR3 is 19 amino acids. The germline gives CDR1 LGHDT, CDR2 YNNKEL (reference sequence). CDR3 nucleotides: TGTGCCAGCAGCCAAGAAGGACTAGCGGGAGGCTCTAGCACAGATACGCAGTATTTT. It specifies CASSQEGLAGGSSTDTQYF.

V usage is TRBV5-4 and J usage is TRBJ1-3, with 7 bases lining up with TRBD1. This CDR3 comprises 16 residues. CDR1 and CDR2 from the germline V gene are SGHNT and YYREEE (reference sequence). The V gene end was trimmed by 2 bases and the J gene end by 4 bases; junction bases not matched to a gene: 9. CDR3 in amino acids: CASSLSPGGIGNTIYF. The CDR3 DNA follows: TGTGCCAGCAGCTTATCACCAGGGGGAATAGGAAACACCATATATTTT.

This chain uses TRBV19 with TRBJ2-2, with TRBD1 as a possible D gene (6 bases). CDR3 size: 15 residues. V was pared by 6 bases and J by 3 bases, with 14 bases between. The germline CDR1 and CDR2 sequences are LNHDA and SQIVND (reference sequence). CDR3 region: CASRVGQTYTGELFF. The CDR3 bases are TGTGCCAGTAGGGTCGGACAGACTTACACCGGGGAGCTGTTTTTT.

The chain uses TRBV3-1 (or the pseudogene TRBV3-2) and TRBJ2-5, with 12 positions matching TRBD2. The junction had 15 bases not matched to a gene; V was cut back by 1 base and J by 6 bases. From germline, CDR1 is LGHDT and CDR2 YNNKEL (reference sequence). The CDR3 contains 19 residues. DNA of the CDR3: TGTGCCAGCAGCCAAGGGCCAGTGGCTAGCGGGGGGGCCGGAAAGACCCAGTACTTC. Its translation is CASSQGPVASGGAGKTQYF.

This clone occurred once. The V gene is TRBV10-2, the J gene TRBJ2-1; D is possibly TRBD2 (6 bases). This CDR3 contains 14 residues. The germline V gene encodes CDR1 WSHSY and CDR2 SAAADI. The V end lost 2 bases, the J end lost 7 bases, and 12 bases lay between the germline ends. CDR3 amino acids: CASSEGGMGNEQFF. CDR3 bases: TGCGCCAGCAGTGAGGGGGGGATGGGAAATGAGCAGTTCTTC.

The J gene is TRBJ1-1, the V gene TRBV10-2, with D perhaps matching TRBD1 (6 bases). The CDR3 sequence is 15 residues long. Deletions cut 4 bases from V and 4 bases from J, with 16 bases between. Germline V gene sequence: CDR1 WSHSY, CDR2 SAAADI. The DNA for the CDR3 is TGCGCCAGCAGTGTCTCACAGGGAAGGTCCACTGAAGCTTTCTTT. Encoded protein: CASSVSQGRSTEAFF.

The V and J genes are TRBV6-5 and TRBJ2-2, with D possibly matching TRBD2 (5 bases). Trimming removed 11 bases from V and 4 bases from J, with 11 bases in between. This CDR3 region has 12 residues. Per the germline V gene, CDR1 is MNHEY and CDR2 is SVGAGI. CDR3 sequence reads: CAVTRSTGELFF. The CDR3 nucleotides read TGTGCCGTAACTAGGAGCACCGGGGAGCTGTTTTTT.

This chain connects TRBV5-1 to TRBJ2-3, with D possibly being TRBD2 (6 bases). The V gene lost 8 bases and the J gene lost 4 bases, with 17 bases spanning the gap. The CDR3 has 14 residues. Germline V CDR1 and CDR2: SGHRS, YFSETQ. In DNA, the CDR3 is TGCGCCAGTCGATTTAGCGGTCGCGCAGATACGCAGTATTTT. Its protein product is CASRFSGRADTQYF.

V and J are TRBV5-1 and TRBJ1-3; 11 positions agree with TRBD1. The CDR3 covers 19 residues. V was clipped by 3 bases and J by 0 bases; unmatched bases: 11. Germline V gene lookup returns CDR1 SGHRS and CDR2 YFSETQ. CDR3 sequence: CASSYLGTGGRSSGNTIYF. In nucleotides, the CDR3 is TGCGCCAGCAGCTATTTAGGGACAGGGGGTCGGAGCTCTGGAAACACCATATATTTT.

V and J are TRBV5-1 and TRBJ1-1; 8 positions match TRBD1. Trimming at V came to 4 bases and at J to 1 base, leaving 6 bases not matched to a gene. The CDR3 spans 15 residues. Per germline, CDR1 SGHRS and CDR2 YFSETQ. The CDR3 protein is CASSGGQGGNTEAFF. Here the CDR3 DNA reads TGCGCCAGCAGCGGAGGACAGGGTGGGAACACTGAAGCTTTCTTT.

For the CDR3, the DNA is TGTGCCAGCAGCGTTGCCCTAGCCAATGAGCAGTTCTTC. Protein sequence: CASSVALANEQFF. This chain connects TRBV9 to TRBJ2-1; tentatively, D is TRBD2 (5 bases). Germline lookup yields CDR1 SGDLS and CDR2 YYNGEE. The CDR3 has 13 amino acids. V gave up 2 bases and J gave up 6 bases, with 9 bases separating them.

This chain uses TRBV5-1 with TRBJ2-1; the match to TRBD2 covers 8 bases. CDR3 size: 17 residues. The V gene's germline CDR1 is SGHRS and CDR2 YFSETQ. V lost 1 base, J lost 3 bases, and 9 bases stayed unmatched. The CDR3 sequence is CASSLYSAGGFYNEQFF. CDR3 nucleotide sequence: TGCGCCAGCAGCTTGTATTCTGCGGGGGGCTTCTACAATGAGCAGTTCTTC.

This chain joins TRBV19 and TRBJ1-2; D is unresolved. Germline CDR1 and CDR2: LNHDA and SQIVND (reference sequence). The ends were cut back, 3 bases at V and 2 bases at J, with 10 bases in the middle. This CDR3 is built from 14 residues. Here the CDR3 reads CASSISTMNYGYTF. The CDR3 bases are TGTGCCAGTAGTATCTCAACAATGAACTATGGCTACACCTTC.

This chain links TRBV30 with TRBJ1-2; 12 nucleotides agree with TRBD1. The germline V gene encodes CDR1 GTSNPN and CDR2 SVGIG (reference sequence). The CDR3 contains 14 residues. The trim removed 3 bases at V and 7 bases at J, leaving 6 bases unmatched. The CDR3 nucleotides read TGTGCCTGGAGCCGGGGACAGGGGGCGCGTGGCTACACCTTC. Protein: CAWSRGQGARGYTF.

The rearrangement uses TRBV6-2 or TRBV6-3 and TRBJ1-2; no reliable D call. CDR1 MNHEY and CDR2 SVGEGT come from the germline V gene. The CDR3 is 18 amino acids. Trimming took off 0 bases at V and 8 bases at J, with 25 bases between the two ends. CDR3 in DNA: TGTGCCAGCAGTTACTCGATCGGAGCACTTATTCCACTTGGGGGCTACACCTTC. It specifies CASSYSIGALIPLGGYTF.

The V call is TRBV27, the J call TRBJ1-1; the match to TRBD1 covers 7 bases. Germline CDR1 and CDR2: MNHEY and SMNVEV (reference sequence). The CDR3 runs to 16 residues. V trimming: 4 bases; J trimming: 0 bases; junction bases outside the gene matches: 8. Here the CDR3 DNA reads TGTGCCAGCAGTTCGCCTCCGGGACAGATGAACACTGAAGCTTTCTTT. Translated, it gives CASSSPPGQMNTEAFF.

The genes are TRBV28 and TRBJ1-2; 7 nucleotides line up with TRBD1. The germline gives CDR1 MDHEN, CDR2 SYDVKM. The CDR3 extends over 15 amino acids. V dropped 4 bases and J dropped 1; count of bases not matched to a gene: 6. In nucleotides, the CDR3 is TGTGCCAGCAGTTCCCCGGGACAGAATAACTATGGCTACACCTTC. Its translation: CASSSPGQNNYGYTF.

This chain links TRBV10-2 with TRBJ1-1, with D unclear. This CDR3 spans 13 amino acids. Trimming removed 6 bases from V and 5 bases from J, with 13 bases in between. Germline V gives CDR1 WSHSY, CDR2 SAAADI. The CDR3 protein is CASRGNLRTEAFF. The CDR3 DNA follows: TGCGCCAGCAGAGGAAATCTGAGGACTGAAGCTTTCTTT.